These 11 T cell receptor beta chains share one sample of origin, sequenced in a study of shared clonotypes between healthy human individuals. The data were produced by immunoSEQ multiplex PCR, yet TCRdb's version contains in-frame clones alone and is incomplete. The data contain 2 million to 2.5 million clones, 90% to 95% of them singletons. The sequenced sample was naive CD4+ T cells sorted from blood. Subset reported: CD45RA+ positively selected. The receptors come from a man aged 18 to 29 in good health.

The CDR3 DNA reads as TGTGCCAGCAGTTACTTTGGGGGCGACGCTTTCTTT. It is translated as CASSYFGGDAFF. The chain is built from TRBV6-6 and TRBJ1-1; D possibly corresponds to TRBD1 (6 bases). There are 12 residues in the CDR3. V gave up 1 base and J gave up 11 bases, with 11 bases separating them. Germline-derived CDR1 and CDR2 are MNHNY and SVGAGI (reference sequence).

The genes are TRBV19 and TRBJ2-3; TRBD2 matches 7 bases. This CDR3 comprises 15 residues. V lost 0 bases to trimming and J lost 4 bases; unmatched junction nucleotides: 4. Germline V CDR1 and CDR2: LNHDA, SQIVND (reference sequence). In DNA form, the CDR3 reads TGTGCCAGTAGTATAGATCGCGCGGGAGCAGATACGCAGTATTTT. It is translated as CASSIDRAGADTQYF.

As concerns this clone: This same CDR3 is encoded by further DNA sequences in the sample. The chain joins TRBV10-1 to TRBJ2-5; D is possibly TRBD1 (5 bases). The CDR3 is 14 amino acids. Germline CDR1 is WNHNN and CDR2 is SYGVQD (reference sequence). The ends were cut back, 0 bases at V and 4 bases at J, with 9 bases in the middle. In DNA form, the CDR3 reads TGCGCCAGCAGTGAGTCAAGGGGTGGAGAGACCCAGTACTTC. As protein: CASSESRGGETQYF.

The chain uses TRBV5-1 and TRBJ2-5; D not resolved. Trimming stripped 0 bases from V and 4 bases from J, with 7 bases between. The germline V gene encodes CDR1 SGHRS and CDR2 YFSETQ. The CDR3 length is 13 residues. In nucleotides, the CDR3 is TGCGCCAGCAGCTTGGCACCAACAGAGACCCAGTACTTC. Protein product: CASSLAPTETQYF.

The chain recombines TRBV6-5 with TRBJ1-5; 9 bases are a match to TRBD1. CDR3 length equals 13 residues. In germline, CDR1 is MNHEY, CDR2 SVGAGI. The trim removed 5 bases at V and 9 bases at J, leaving 5 bases unmatched. The CDR3 DNA follows: TGTGCCAGCAGTAGGACAGGGGAATGGCCCCAGCATTTT. Translated: CASSRTGEWPQHF.

V is TRBV5-1 and J is TRBJ2-5, with D possibly matching TRBD2 (5 bases). Germline assignment: CDR1 SGHRS and CDR2 YFSETQ. V was clipped by 1 base and J by 5 bases, with 18 bases between them. There are 16 residues in the CDR3. The CDR3 nucleotides read TGCGCCAGCAGCTTGATAGCGTCTCGCGGAGCGGAGACCCAGTACTTC. Amino acids: CASSLIASRGAETQYF.

The genes are TRBV4-1 and TRBJ2-6, with 7 nucleotides matching TRBD2. J lost 2 bases, V lost 1 base, and 8 bases had no gene match. The CDR3 totals 18 residues. The germline V gene has CDR1 MGHRA and CDR2 YSYEKL. CDR3 amino acids: CASSQGRGETAGANVLTF. CDR3 DNA sequence: TGCGCCAGCAGCCAAGGCCGGGGGGAGACGGCTGGGGCCAACGTCCTGACTTTC.

The chain is built from TRBV14 and TRBJ2-2, with a weak D call TRBD2 (6 bases). There are 16 residues in the CDR3. The V gene lost 4 bases and the J gene lost 1 base, with 13 bases spanning the gap. CDR1 is SGHDN and CDR2 is FVKESK in the germline V gene. Here the CDR3 DNA reads TGTGCCAGCAGCCGCACCGGGACTTGGAACACCGGGGAGCTGTTTTTT. Amino acid sequence: CASSRTGTWNTGELFF.

The chain joins TRBV28 to TRBJ2-4; no reliable D call. Trimming cost V 8 bases and J 5 bases, with 19 bases left between them. This CDR3 region has 15 residues. CDR1 and CDR2 (germline): MDHEN, SYDVKM. The CDR3 DNA reads as TGTGCCAGCGGCTCCCAATGGGGAAACCAAAACATTCAGTACTTC. Translation: CASGSQWGNQNIQYF.

The chain is built from TRBV6-5 and TRBJ1-1; tentative D call: TRBD1 (6 bases). V lost 6 bases and J lost 1, with 9 bases in between. From germline, CDR1 is MNHEY and CDR2 SVGAGI. There are 13 residues in the CDR3. Here the CDR3 reads CASRRRGNTEAFF. The CDR3 DNA sequence: TGTGCCAGCAGGCGCAGGGGGAACACTGAAGCTTTCTTT.

CDR3 bases: TGTGCCAGCAGCTTAAGACAGGGGGGCAACGAGCAGTACTTC. This sequence encodes CASSLRQGGNEQYF. The chain couples TRBV13 to TRBJ2-7; 9 positions agree with TRBD1. The V and J ends lost 2 bases and 5 bases, in that order; junction bases with no gene match: 4. CDR1 and CDR2 (germline): PRHDT, FYEKMQ (reference sequence). The length of the CDR3 is 14 residues.